This T cell receptor (beta chain) was recorded in a study of T cell changes during pregnancy in multiple sclerosis. Profiled with immunoSEQ multiplex PCR; TCRdb holds only in-frame clones, not every one. The sample comprises about 110,000 clones, roughly nine tenths of which are singletons, and about 3% rests with the top ten. This clone has a handful of counts. Trimming took off 3 bases at V and 8 bases at J, with 10 bases between the two ends. CDR1 and CDR2 from the germline V gene are LNHDA and SQIVND (reference sequence). The CDR3 is 12 amino acids. The receptor's source is a female donor with multiple sclerosis, enrolled in a pregnancy study. The specimen comprised peripheral blood, sampled after pregnancy. The J gene is TRBJ1-2, the V gene TRBV19, with D unresolved. The CDR3 DNA follows: TGTGCCAGTAGTATGTCCGGGGTGGGCTACACCTTC. As protein: CASSMSGVGYTF.